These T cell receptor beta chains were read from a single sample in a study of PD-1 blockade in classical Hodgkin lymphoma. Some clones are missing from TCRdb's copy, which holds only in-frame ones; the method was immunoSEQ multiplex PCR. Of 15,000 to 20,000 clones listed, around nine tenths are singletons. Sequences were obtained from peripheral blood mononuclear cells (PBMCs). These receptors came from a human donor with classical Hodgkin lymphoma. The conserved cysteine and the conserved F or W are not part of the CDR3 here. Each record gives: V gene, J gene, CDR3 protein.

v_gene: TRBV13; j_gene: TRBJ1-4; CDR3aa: ASRIRQGREKLF
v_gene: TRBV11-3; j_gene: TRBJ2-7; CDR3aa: ASSPAAGGIYEQY
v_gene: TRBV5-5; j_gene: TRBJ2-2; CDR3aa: ASRPDRQLTGELF
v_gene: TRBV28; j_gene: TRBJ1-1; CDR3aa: ASSLGGGVAEAF
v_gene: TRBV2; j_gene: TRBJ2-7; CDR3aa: ASRLAGTYEQY
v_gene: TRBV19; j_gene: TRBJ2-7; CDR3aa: ASSIEPGLAGSYEQY
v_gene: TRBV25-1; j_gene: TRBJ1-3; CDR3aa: ASTPRDTVRNTIY
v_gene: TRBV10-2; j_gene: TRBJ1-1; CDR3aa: ASNRGATEAF
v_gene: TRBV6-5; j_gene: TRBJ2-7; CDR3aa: ASSWGGDEQY
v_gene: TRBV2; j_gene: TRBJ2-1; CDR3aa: ASREGLYNEQF
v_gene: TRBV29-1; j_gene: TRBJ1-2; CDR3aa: SVFSGSSPGYT
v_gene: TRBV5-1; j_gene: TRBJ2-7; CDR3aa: ASRRDGSYEQY
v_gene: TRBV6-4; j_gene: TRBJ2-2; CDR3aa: ASSDGLANTGELF
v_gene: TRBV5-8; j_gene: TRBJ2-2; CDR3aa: ASFRRSNTGELF
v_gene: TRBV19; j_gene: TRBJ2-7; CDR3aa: ASSPGGDYEQY
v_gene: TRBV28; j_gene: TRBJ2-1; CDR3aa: ASSQRTGGI
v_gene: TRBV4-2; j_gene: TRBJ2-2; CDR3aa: ASSQGDGDTGELF
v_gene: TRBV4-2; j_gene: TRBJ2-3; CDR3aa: ASSRGLAGLLPDTQY
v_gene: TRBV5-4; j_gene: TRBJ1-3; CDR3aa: ASSLRDRGNTIY
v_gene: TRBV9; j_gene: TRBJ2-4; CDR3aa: ASSATHAGVKNIQY
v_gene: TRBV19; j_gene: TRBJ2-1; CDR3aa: ASSHSNEQF
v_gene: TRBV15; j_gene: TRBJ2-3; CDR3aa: ATSGRLAGDTDTQY
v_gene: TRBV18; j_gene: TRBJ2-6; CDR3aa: ASSPVRDNSGANVLT
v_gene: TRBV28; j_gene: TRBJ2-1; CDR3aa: ASSWEELNEQF
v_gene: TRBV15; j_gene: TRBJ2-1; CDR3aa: ATSRALDPYNEQF
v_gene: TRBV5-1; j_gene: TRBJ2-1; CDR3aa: ASSLELALVNEQF
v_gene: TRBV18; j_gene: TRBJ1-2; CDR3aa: ASSFPDRPMIYGYT
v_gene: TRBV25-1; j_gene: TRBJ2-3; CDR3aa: ASSPRDRVTDTQY
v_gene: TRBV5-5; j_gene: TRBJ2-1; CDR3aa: ASSLSISGGNEQF
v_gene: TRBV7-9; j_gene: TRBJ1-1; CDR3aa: ASAQQGFDTEAF
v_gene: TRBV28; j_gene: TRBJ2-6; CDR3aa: ASSRGTGANVLT
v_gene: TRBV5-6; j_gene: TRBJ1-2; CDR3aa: ASSLGTDGYT
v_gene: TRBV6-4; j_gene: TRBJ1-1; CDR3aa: ASSGQANTEAF
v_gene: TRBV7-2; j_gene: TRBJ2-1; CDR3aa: ASISGRAFTEQF
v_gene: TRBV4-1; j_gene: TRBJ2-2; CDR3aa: ASSQDSGRTGELF
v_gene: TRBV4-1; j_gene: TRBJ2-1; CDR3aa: ASSQGSESYNEQF
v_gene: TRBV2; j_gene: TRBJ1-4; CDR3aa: ASSEQATNEKLF
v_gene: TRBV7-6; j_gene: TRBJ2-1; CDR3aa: ASSLTAGVRNEQF
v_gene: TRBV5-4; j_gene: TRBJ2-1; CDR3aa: ASSLDTGANNEQF
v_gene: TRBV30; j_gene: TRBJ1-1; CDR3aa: AWSDEQGWNTEAF
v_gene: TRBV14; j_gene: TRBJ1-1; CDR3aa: ASSPRVGGTEAF
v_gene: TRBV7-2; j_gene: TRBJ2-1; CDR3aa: ASSLRIRDEQF
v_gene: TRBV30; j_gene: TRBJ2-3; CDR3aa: AWAPGETDTQY